These 20 T cell receptor beta chains were sequenced from one sample in a study of T-cell memory formation after mild COVID-19. TCRdb reprocessed the 5' RACE reads via MiXCR and lists one record per CDR3 protein. The sample yields about 290,000 distinct CDR3 sequences, approximately 18% seen once. Material for sequencing was PBMCs or a T cell subset sorted from them (not recorded which). These receptor sequences come from a young man who had mild COVID-19 (a few samples of this study predate the infection). Cell type and time point are not known.

This clonotype was counted many times. J is TRBJ2-1 and V is TRBV5-1; the match to TRBD2 covers 7 bases. The V segment lost 5 bases and the J segment 6 bases; nucleotides outside the gene matches: 11. Germline CDR1 and CDR2: SGHRS and YFSETQ. The CDR3 runs 15 residues. CDR3 in amino acids: CASRSGTNLGNEQFF. The CDR3 bases are TGCGCCAGCAGGTCCGGGACTAACTTAGGCAATGAGCAGTTCTTC.

This clonotype showed up just a few times. The chain couples TRBV28 to TRBJ1-2; maybe TRBD1 (6 bases). The germline V and J ends were trimmed by 8 bases and 7 bases, with 17 bases remaining between them. Germline lookup yields CDR1 MDHEN and CDR2 SYDVKM. The CDR3 is made up of 13 amino acids. CDR3 coding DNA: TGTGCCAGCGTTGTCCGGGGGCTTGCTGGCTACACCTTC. This translates into CASVVRGLAGYTF.

The chain uses TRBV2 and TRBJ1-2; no clear D. The CDR3 is 16 amino acids. Trimming removed 7 bases from V and 2 bases from J, with 20 bases in between. Germline V lookup: CDR1 SNHLY, CDR2 FYNNEI. Here the CDR3 reads CASTADFGPTNYGYTF. As DNA, the CDR3 is TGTGCCAGCACTGCGGATTTCGGGCCGACAAACTATGGCTACACCTTC. Full variable domain (remainder filled in from reference TRBV2 and TRBJ1-2): EPEVTQTPSHQVTQMGQEVILRCVPISNHLYFYWYRQILGQKVEFLVSFYNNEISEKSEIFDDQFSVERPDGSNFTLKIRSTKLEDSAMYFCASTADFGPTNYGYTFGSGTRLTVV.

This clonotype was counted a few times. The chain combines TRBV4-2 with TRBJ1-2; TRBD1 matches 7 bases. V was clipped by 0 bases and J by 1 base; unmatched bases: 11. The length of the CDR3 is 18 residues. Germline V gene data show CDR1 as LGHNA and CDR2 as YNFKEQ. The CDR3 here is CASSQDYQTGLYNYGYTF. For the CDR3, the DNA is TGTGCCAGCAGCCAAGATTACCAGACAGGGCTCTATAACTATGGCTACACCTTC.

CDR3: CASSYGPKSTEAFF. The CDR3 region has the DNA TGTGCCAGCAGTTACGGCCCGAAGAGCACTGAAGCTTTCTTT. The chain combines TRBV27 with TRBJ1-1; no clear D gene. V dropped 4 bases and J dropped 4 bases, with 13 bases sitting between them. The CDR3 length is 14 residues. Germline assignment: CDR1 MNHEY and CDR2 SMNVEV (reference sequence).

This clonotype was seen repeatedly, ten times or more. The chain carries TRBV7-2 and TRBJ1-2, with D possibly matching TRBD1 (6 bases). CDR1 and CDR2 (germline): SGHTA, FQGNSA. CDR3 length: 14 amino acids. The V end was cut by 3 bases, the J end by 6 bases, with 14 bases between. The CDR3 sequence is CASSFPTGANGYTF. CDR3 bases: TGTGCCAGCAGCTTCCCGACAGGAGCGAATGGCTACACCTTC.

V and J are TRBV11-2 and TRBJ2-3; D is undetermined. V was shortened by 6 bases and J by 1 base, with 14 bases between the two germline ends. CDR1 is SGHAT and CDR2 is FQNNGV in the germline V gene. The CDR3 totals 15 residues. The CDR3 reads CASRSGRLRTDTQYF. The CDR3 coding sequence is TGTGCCAGCAGATCGGGTCGGCTGCGCACAGATACGCAGTATTTT.

This chain links TRBV4-2 with TRBJ1-6; D is unclear. The CDR3 sequence is 13 residues long. Germline values: CDR1 LGHNA, CDR2 YNFKEQ. V was clipped by 4 bases and J by 14 bases, with 15 bases between them. The CDR3 is CASSPRVEVALHF. Here the CDR3 DNA reads TGTGCCAGCAGCCCGAGGGTGGAGGTCGCCCTCCACTTT.

This sequence joins TRBV7-7 and TRBJ2-5; D is undetermined. Germline V gene sequence: CDR1 SSHAT, CDR2 FNYEAQ (reference sequence). This CDR3 region has 14 residues. V dropped 1 base and J dropped 2 bases, with 8 bases sitting between them. CDR3 region: CASSLGSQQETQYF. The CDR3 bases are TGTGCCAGCAGCTTAGGTTCTCAACAAGAGACCCAGTACTTC.

The CDR3 DNA follows: TGTGCCAGCAGCTTTCGACTCCTGGGCAGCGGTCACACCGGGGAGCTGTTTTTT. It specifies CASSFRLLGSGHTGELFF. The V gene is TRBV11-2, the J gene TRBJ2-2; D perhaps matches TRBD2 (5 bases). In germline, CDR1 is SGHAT, CDR2 FQNNGV. The CDR3 covers 18 residues. V was cut by 3 bases and J by 3 bases, with 20 bases left in between.

This chain links TRBV6-5 with TRBJ2-3; D not resolved. In germline, CDR1 is MNHEY, CDR2 SVGAGI. The CDR3 has 12 residues. Trimming took 8 bases from V and 11 from J, leaving 17 bases between them. CDR3 loop: CASGAPRRVQYF. The DNA for the CDR3 is TGTGCCAGCGGAGCCCCACGGCGCGTGCAGTATTTT.

This clonotype has more than one count but fewer than ten. The V call is TRBV4-3, the J call TRBJ2-1, with 7 bases lining up with TRBD2. V was clipped by 1 base and J by 1 base; unmatched bases: 7. The CDR3 length is 17 residues. The germline CDR1 and CDR2 sequences are LGHNA and YSLEER. CDR3 nucleotides: TGCGCCAGCAGCCAAGTCTTGCAGCGGGGTTCCTACAATGAGCAGTTCTTC. Protein: CASSQVLQRGSYNEQFF.

The rearrangement joins TRBV7-9 to TRBJ2-3; possible D gene TRBD2, 7 bases. Between the trimmed V and J ends, which lost 4 bases and 1 base, there was a span of 15 bases. CDR3 length: 16 amino acids. In germline, CDR1 is SEHNR, CDR2 FQNEAQ (reference sequence). The CDR3 nucleotides are TGTGCCAGCAGCTCCCCCCGGGGGGCCGGCACAGATACGCAGTATTTT. It yields the protein CASSSPRGAGTDTQYF.

The V call is TRBV11-2, the J call TRBJ2-3; TRBD1 is a possible D gene (6 bases). This CDR3 contains 16 residues. Trimming cost V 1 base and J 0 bases, with 11 bases left between them. Germline V gives CDR1 SGHAT, CDR2 FQNNGV. The CDR3 protein is CASSLGTDPSTDTQYF. In DNA form, the CDR3 reads TGTGCCAGCAGCTTAGGGACAGACCCTAGCACAGATACGCAGTATTTT.

V and J are TRBV5-1 and TRBJ2-1; D unclear. This CDR3 spans 14 amino acids. The V gene lost 2 bases and the J gene lost 0 bases, with 6 bases spanning the gap. CDR1 and CDR2 (germline): SGHRS, YFSETQ. The CDR3, as DNA: TGCGCCAGCAGCTTTGCCGGCTCCTACAATGAGCAGTTCTTC. Amino acid sequence: CASSFAGSYNEQFF.

The rearrangement uses TRBV6-6 and TRBJ1-1, with 7 bases identical to TRBD1. Germline CDR1 and CDR2: MNHNY and SVGAGI (reference sequence). Unmatched junction bases numbered 2, after V lost 6 bases and J lost 1 base. The CDR3 runs 13 residues. Here the CDR3 reads CASSGQENTEAFF. The CDR3 region has the DNA TGTGCCAGCAGCGGACAGGAGAACACTGAAGCTTTCTTT.

This chain uses TRBV20-1 with TRBJ2-1; 8 bases match TRBD2. V lost 6 bases, J lost 9 bases, and 16 bases stayed unmatched. The CDR3 is made up of 15 amino acids. In germline, CDR1 is DFQATT, CDR2 SNEGSKA (reference sequence). This CDR3 reads CSAASRTGGHSEQFF. CDR3 nucleotide sequence: TGCAGTGCCGCCTCTAGAACGGGGGGGCATAGTGAGCAGTTCTTC.

The rearrangement uses TRBV12-3 or TRBV12-4 and TRBJ2-6; no clear D. CDR3 size: 14 residues. V was trimmed by 3 bases and J by 4 bases, leaving 7 bases between them. CDR3 nucleotide sequence: TGTGCCAGCAGTTTTCAATCCGGGGCCAACGTCCTGACTTTC. This codes for CASSFQSGANVLTF.

The V and J genes are TRBV30 and TRBJ2-2, with D perhaps TRBD2 (6 bases). The CDR3 spans 13 residues. In germline, CDR1 is GTSNPN, CDR2 SVGIG (reference sequence). The V and J ends lost 5 bases and 6 bases respectively, with 13 bases between them. CDR3 amino acids: CAWRRLVAGELFF. DNA for the CDR3: TGTGCCTGGCGCCGACTAGTGGCCGGGGAGCTGTTTTTT.

The chain links TRBV7-2 to TRBJ2-5, with D uncertain. This CDR3 contains 15 residues. With 5 bases removed from V and 3 bases from J, the gap between germline ends came to 16 bases. CDR1 SGHTA and CDR2 FQGNSA come from the germline V gene. In DNA, the CDR3 is TGTGCCAGCAGCCCCGGACCGCCAGCCAAAGAGACCCAGTACTTC. This gives the protein CASSPGPPAKETQYF.